This T cell receptor (beta chain) was captured by sequencing in a study of beta chain features in type 1 diabetes. Whole-study context: The study found patients and healthy donors alike in age, gender and cell yields. Summed over all samples, the examined sorted cells came to 95 million to 130 million. Regarding the study as a whole: Shorter TCRB CDR3s, moderately but significantly so, marked every one of the four CD4+ subsets in Type 1 diabetes patients. In comparison with healthy donors, patients had naive, central memory and Treg TCRB repertoires that appeared more similar.

This CDR3 has 15 amino acids. Germline CDR1 SGHRS, CDR2 YFSETQ. The V and J ends lost 5 bases and 0 bases respectively, with 11 bases between them. Concerning this clone itself: Its antigen remains unknown.

The isolated RNA, all of it, was reverse transcribed, so expressed TCRB transcripts were what got sequenced. The average output of naive, central memory and regulatory T cell samples was several million reads. Measured with immunoSEQ multiplex PCR; TCRdb has only the in-frame clones, and not every one. The sample yields 250,000 to 350,000 clones, approximately 16% seen once. The sequencing sample was made of naive CD4+ T cells from blood. The rearrangement links TRBV5-1 to TRBJ2-2; D is perhaps TRBD2 (5 bases). The sequence derives from a man between 18 and 35 years old with type 1 diabetes. CDR3 loop: CASRRAITNTGELFF. The CDR3 DNA reads as TGCGCCAGCAGGCGGGCCATTACGAACACCGGGGAGCTGTTTTTT.